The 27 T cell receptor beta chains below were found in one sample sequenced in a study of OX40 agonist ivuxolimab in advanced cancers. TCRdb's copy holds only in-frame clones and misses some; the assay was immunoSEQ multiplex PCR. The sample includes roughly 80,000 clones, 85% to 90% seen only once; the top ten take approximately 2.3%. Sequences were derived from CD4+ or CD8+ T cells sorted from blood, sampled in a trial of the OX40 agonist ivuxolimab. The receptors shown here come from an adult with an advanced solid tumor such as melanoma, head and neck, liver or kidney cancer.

CDR3 sequence: CASSLGYYGYTF. As DNA, the CDR3 is TGTGCCAGCAGCTTAGGATACTATGGCTACACCTTC. The chain combines TRBV7-2 with TRBJ1-2; D is undetermined. Germline V gene data show CDR1 as SGHTA and CDR2 as FQGNSA. The CDR3 is 12 amino acids. Trimming shortened V by 1 base and J by 3 bases, and 3 bases separated the two germline ends.

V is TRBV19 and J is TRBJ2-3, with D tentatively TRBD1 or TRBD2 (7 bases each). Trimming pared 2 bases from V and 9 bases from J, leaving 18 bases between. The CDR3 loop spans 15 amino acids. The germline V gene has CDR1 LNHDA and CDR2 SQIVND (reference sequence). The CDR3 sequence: CASSIQGGQWITQYF. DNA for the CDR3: TGTGCCAGTAGTATACAGGGGGGGCAATGGATAACGCAGTATTTT.

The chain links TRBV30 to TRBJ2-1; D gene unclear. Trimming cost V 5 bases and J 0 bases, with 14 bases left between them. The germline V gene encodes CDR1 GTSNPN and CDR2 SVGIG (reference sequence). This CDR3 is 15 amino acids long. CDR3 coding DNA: TGTGCCTGGGGGTTGGGTGGTCCCTCCTACAATGAGCAGTTCTTC. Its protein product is CAWGLGGPSYNEQFF.

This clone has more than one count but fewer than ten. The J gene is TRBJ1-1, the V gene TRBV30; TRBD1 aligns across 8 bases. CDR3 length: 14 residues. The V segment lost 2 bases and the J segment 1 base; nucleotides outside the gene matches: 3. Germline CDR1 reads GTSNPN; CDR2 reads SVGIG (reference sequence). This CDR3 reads CAWSTGQGNTEAFF. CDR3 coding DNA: TGTGCCTGGAGTACCGGACAGGGGAACACTGAAGCTTTCTTT.

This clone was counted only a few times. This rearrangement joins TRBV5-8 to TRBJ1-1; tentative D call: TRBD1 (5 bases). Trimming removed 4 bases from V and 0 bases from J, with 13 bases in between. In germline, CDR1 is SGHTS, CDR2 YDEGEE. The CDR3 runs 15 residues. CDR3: CASSRGLHMNTEAFF. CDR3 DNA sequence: TGTGCCAGCAGCAGGGGACTCCACATGAACACTGAAGCTTTCTTT.

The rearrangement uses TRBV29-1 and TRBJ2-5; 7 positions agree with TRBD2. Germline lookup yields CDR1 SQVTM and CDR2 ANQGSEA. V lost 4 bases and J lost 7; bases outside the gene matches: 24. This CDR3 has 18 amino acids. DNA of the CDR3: TGCAGCGTTGGAGGGATTTGGGAGAAAAAGCGGGGAGGGTTGACCCAGTACTTC. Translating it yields CSVGGIWEKKRGGLTQYF.

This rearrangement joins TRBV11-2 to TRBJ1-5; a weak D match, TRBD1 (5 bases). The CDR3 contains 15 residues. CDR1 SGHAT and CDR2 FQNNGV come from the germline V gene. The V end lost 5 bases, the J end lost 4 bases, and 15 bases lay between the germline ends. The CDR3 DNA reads TGTGCCAGCAGCCCCGTTGGGGCAGAAAATCAGCCCCAGCATTTT. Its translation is CASSPVGAENQPQHF.

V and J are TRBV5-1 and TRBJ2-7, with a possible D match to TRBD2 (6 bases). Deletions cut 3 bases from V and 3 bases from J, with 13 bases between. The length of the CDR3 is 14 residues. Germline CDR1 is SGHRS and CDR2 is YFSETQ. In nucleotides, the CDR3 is TGCGCCAGCAGCTCGATGGACGGGAGCTACGAGCAGTACTTC. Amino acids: CASSSMDGSYEQYF.

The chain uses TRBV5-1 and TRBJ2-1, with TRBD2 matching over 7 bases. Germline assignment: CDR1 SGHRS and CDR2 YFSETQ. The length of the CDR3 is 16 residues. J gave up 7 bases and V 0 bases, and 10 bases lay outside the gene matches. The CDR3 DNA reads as TGCGCCAGCAGCTTGGCCAGCGGCGGGGGTCGGAATGAGCAGTTCTTC. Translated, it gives CASSLASGGGRNEQFF.

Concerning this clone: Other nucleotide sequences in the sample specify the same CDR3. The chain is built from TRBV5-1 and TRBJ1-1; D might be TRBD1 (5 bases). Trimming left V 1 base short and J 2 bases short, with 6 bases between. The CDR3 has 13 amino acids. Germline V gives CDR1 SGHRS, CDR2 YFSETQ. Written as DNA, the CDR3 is TGCGCCAGCAGCTTGCAGGGCAACACTGAAGCTTTCTTT. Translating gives CASSLQGNTEAFF.

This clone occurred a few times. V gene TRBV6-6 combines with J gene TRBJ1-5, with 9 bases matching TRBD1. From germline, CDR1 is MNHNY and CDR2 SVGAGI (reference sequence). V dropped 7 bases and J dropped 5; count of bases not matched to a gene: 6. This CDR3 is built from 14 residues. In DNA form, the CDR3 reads TGTGCCAGCACTCGGACAGGGGAGGATCAGCCCCAGCATTTT. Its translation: CASTRTGEDQPQHF.

CDR3 sequence (DNA): TGCGCCAGCAGTCCGTCTGGGACAGGGACCCACGAGCAGTACTTC. As protein: CASSPSGTGTHEQYF. The rearrangement joins TRBV5-1 to TRBJ2-7; 9 positions agree with TRBD1. The CDR3 is 15 amino acids. Germline-derived CDR1 and CDR2 are SGHRS and YFSETQ. With 5 bases clipped from V and 5 bases from J, the junction kept 11 bases outside the gene matches. The entire variable domain, with the rest obtained from reference TRBV5-1 and TRBJ2-7, is as follows: KAGVTQTPRYLIKTRGQQVTLSCSPISGHRSVSWYQQTPGQGLQFLFEYFSETQRNKGNFPGRFSGRQFSNSRSEMNVSTLELGDSALYLCASSPSGTGTHEQYFGPGTRLTVT.

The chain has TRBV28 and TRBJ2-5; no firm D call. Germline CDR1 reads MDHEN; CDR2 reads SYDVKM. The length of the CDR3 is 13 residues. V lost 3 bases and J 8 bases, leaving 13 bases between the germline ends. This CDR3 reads CASSFGRRRTQYF. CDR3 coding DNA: TGTGCCAGCAGTTTCGGCAGGCGGAGAACCCAGTACTTC.

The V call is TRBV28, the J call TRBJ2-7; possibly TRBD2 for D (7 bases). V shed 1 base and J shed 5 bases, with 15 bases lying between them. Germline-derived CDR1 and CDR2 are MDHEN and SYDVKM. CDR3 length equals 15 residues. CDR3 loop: CASSLSGRGLNEQYF. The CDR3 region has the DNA TGTGCCAGCAGTTTATCAGGGAGGGGGTTGAACGAGCAGTACTTC. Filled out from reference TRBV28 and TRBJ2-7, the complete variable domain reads DVKVTQSSRYLVKRTGEKVFLECVQDMDHENMFWYRQDPGLGLRLIYFSYDVKMKEKGDIPEGYSVSREKKERFSLILESASTNQTSMYLCASSLSGRGLNEQYFGPGTRLTVT.

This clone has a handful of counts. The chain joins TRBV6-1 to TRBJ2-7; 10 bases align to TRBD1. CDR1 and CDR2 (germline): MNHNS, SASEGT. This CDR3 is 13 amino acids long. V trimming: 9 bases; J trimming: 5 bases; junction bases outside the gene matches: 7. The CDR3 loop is CASSGQGLHEQYF. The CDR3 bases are TGTGCCAGTTCGGGACAGGGGCTTCACGAGCAGTACTTC.

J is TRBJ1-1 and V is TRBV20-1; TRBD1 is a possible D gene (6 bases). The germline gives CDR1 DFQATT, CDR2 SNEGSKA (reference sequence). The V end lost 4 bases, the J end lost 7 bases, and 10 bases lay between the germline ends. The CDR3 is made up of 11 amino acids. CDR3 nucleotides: TGCAGTGCTACCGACAGGTTTGAAGCTTTCTTT. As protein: CSATDRFEAFF.

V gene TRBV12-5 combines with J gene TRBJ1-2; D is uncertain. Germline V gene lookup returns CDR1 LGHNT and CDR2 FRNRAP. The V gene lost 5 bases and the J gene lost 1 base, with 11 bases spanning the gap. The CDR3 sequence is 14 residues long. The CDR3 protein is CASGISGFNYGYTF. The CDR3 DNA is TGTGCTAGTGGTATCAGTGGATTTAACTATGGCTACACCTTC.

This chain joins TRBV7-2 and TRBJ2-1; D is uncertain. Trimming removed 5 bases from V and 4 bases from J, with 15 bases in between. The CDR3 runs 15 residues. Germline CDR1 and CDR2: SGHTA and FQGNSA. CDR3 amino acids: CASSLGPGDYNEQFF. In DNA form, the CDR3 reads TGTGCCAGCAGCCTAGGGCCAGGAGATTACAATGAGCAGTTCTTC.

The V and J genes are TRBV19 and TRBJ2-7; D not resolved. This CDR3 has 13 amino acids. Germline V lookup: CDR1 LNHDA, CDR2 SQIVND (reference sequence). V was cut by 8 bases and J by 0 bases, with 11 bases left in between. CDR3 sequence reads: CASGGVSSYEQYF. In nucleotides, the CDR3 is TGTGCCAGTGGTGGGGTAAGCTCCTACGAGCAGTACTTC.

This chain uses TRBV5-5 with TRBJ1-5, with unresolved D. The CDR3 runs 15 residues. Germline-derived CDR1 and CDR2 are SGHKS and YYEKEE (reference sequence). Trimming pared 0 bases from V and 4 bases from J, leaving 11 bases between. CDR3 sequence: CASSLGPVRNQPQHF. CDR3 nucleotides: TGTGCCAGCAGCTTGGGCCCGGTACGAAATCAGCCCCAGCATTTT.

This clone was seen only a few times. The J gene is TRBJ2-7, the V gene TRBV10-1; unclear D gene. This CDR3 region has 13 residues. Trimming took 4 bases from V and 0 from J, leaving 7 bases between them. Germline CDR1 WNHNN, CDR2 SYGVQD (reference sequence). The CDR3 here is CASSVGDSYEQYF. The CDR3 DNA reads TGCGCCAGCAGTGTCGGAGACTCCTACGAGCAGTACTTC.

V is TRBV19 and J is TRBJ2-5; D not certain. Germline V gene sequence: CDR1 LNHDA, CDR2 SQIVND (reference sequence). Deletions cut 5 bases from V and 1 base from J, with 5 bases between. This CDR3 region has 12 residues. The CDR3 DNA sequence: TGTGCCAGTAGTGTGGGCCAAGAGACCCAGTACTTC. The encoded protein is CASSVGQETQYF. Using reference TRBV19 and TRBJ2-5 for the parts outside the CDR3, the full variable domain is DGGITQSPKYLFRKEGQNVTLSCEQNLNHDAMYWYRQDPGQGLRLIYYSQIVNDFQKGDIAEGYSVSREKKESFPLTVTSAQKNPTAFYLCASSVGQETQYFGPGTRLLVL.

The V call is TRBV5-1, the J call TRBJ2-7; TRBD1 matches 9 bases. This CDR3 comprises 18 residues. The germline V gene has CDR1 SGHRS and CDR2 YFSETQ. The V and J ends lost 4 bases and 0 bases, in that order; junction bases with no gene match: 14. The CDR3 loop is CASSPVPGQGLSSYEQYF. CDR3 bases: TGCGCCAGCAGCCCAGTCCCGGGACAGGGTTTAAGCTCCTACGAGCAGTACTTC.

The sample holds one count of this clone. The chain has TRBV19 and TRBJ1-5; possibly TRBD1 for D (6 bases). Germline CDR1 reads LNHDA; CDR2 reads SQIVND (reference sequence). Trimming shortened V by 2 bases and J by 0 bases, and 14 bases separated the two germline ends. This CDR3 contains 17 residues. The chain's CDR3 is CASSINGGGISNQPQHF. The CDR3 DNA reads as TGTGCCAGTAGTATAAACGGAGGGGGGATTAGCAATCAGCCCCAGCATTTT.

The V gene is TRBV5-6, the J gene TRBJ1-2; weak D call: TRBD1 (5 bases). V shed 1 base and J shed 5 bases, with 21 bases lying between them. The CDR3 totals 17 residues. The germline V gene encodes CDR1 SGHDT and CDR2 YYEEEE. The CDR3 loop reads CASSLWSLLQGWYGYTF. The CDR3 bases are TGTGCCAGCAGCTTGTGGAGTTTACTTCAGGGTTGGTATGGCTACACCTTC.

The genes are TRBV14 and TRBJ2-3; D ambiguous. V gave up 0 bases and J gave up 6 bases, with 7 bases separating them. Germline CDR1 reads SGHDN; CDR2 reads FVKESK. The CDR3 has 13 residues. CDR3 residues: CASSQDYGDTQYF. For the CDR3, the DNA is TGTGCCAGCAGCCAAGATTACGGGGATACGCAGTATTTT.

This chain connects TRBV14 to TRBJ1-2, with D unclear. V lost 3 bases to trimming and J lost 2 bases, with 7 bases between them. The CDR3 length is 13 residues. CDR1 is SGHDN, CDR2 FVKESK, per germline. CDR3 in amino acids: CASSQGGNYGYTF. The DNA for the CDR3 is TGTGCCAGCAGCCAGGGAGGGAACTATGGCTACACCTTC.